The rows below give T cell receptor beta chains drawn from one sample of a study of tumor-infiltrating lymphocytes in primary liver carcinoma. TCRdb redid the calling of the multiplex PCR reads with MiXCR, one entry per CDR3 protein. The sample lists more than 45,000 distinct CDR3 sequences; around three quarters were seen once. The sequenced material came from liver tumor tissue from sampling region 3. The receptors originated from a man aged 35 to 55 with primary liver carcinoma and hepatitis B virus infection. The CDR3 runs from the conserved cysteine through the conserved F or W. Fields, in order: CDR3 protein, CDR3 DNA, V gene, J gene, clone size, D gene. The D gene is left open where the match is weak. Only some rows state a clone size, as once, few, many or a class for expanded clones.

CDR3 protein: CAISPEQVLPQEIQYF
CDR3 DNA: TGCGCCATCAGCCCCGAGCAAGTCCTCCCCCAAGAGATCCAGTACTTC
V gene: TRBV5-1
J gene: TRBJ2-5
clone size: .
D gene: .

CDR3 protein: CASSADRSNSEAFF
CDR3 DNA: TGTGCCAGCTCCGCGGACAGGTCGAACAGTGAAGCTTTCTTT
V gene: TRBV18
J gene: TRBJ1-1
clone size: .
D gene: TRBD1

CDR3 protein: CASSVASSGAETQYF
CDR3 DNA: TGTGCCAGCAGCGTAGCCTCTAGCGGGGCGGAGACCCAGTACTTC
V gene: TRBV9
J gene: TRBJ2-5
clone size: few
D gene: TRBD2

CDR3 protein: CSVEGRLAGGSRGQETQYF
CDR3 DNA: TGCAGCGTTGAGGGGAGGCTAGCGGGAGGATCAAGGGGGCAAGAGACCCAGTACTTC
V gene: TRBV29-1
J gene: TRBJ2-5
clone size: many
D gene: TRBD2

CDR3 protein: CASSLTPGLRSGANVLTF
CDR3 DNA: TGTGCCAGCAGCTTGACACCGGGACTCCGCTCTGGGGCCAACGTCCTGACTTTC
V gene: TRBV9
J gene: TRBJ2-6
clone size: few
D gene: .

CDR3 protein: CASRSRDSAKQETEYF
CDR3 DNA: TGTGCCAGCAGATCCCGGGACTCGGCCAAGCAAGAGACCGAGTACTTC
V gene: TRBV11-2
J gene: TRBJ2-5
clone size: .
D gene: .

CDR3 protein: CSVLGGDTDTQYF
CDR3 DNA: TGCAGCGTCCTGGGGGGCGACACAGATACGCAGTATTTT
V gene: TRBV29-1
J gene: TRBJ2-3
clone size: .
D gene: .

CDR3 protein: CSSTGTGVTITDTQYF
CDR3 DNA: TGCAGCTCCACCGGGACTGGCGTGACCATCACAGATACGCAGTATTTT
V gene: TRBV29-1
J gene: TRBJ2-3
clone size: .
D gene: .

CDR3 protein: CVSSYPPGPLGTQYF
CDR3 DNA: TGTGTCAGCAGTTACCCTCCTGGGCCGCTGGGGACCCAGTACTTC
V gene: TRBV6-2/TRBV6-3
J gene: TRBJ2-5
clone size: .
D gene: .

CDR3 protein: CASGLGTIQETQYF
CDR3 DNA: TGTGCCAGCGGTCTAGGGACAATACAAGAGACCCAGTACTTC
V gene: TRBV11-2
J gene: TRBJ2-5
clone size: once
D gene: .

CDR3 protein: CVRSDLIGAGETQYF
CDR3 DNA: TGTGTCCGCAGCGACCTGATAGGAGCGGGAGAGACCCAGTACTTC
V gene: TRBV11-2
J gene: TRBJ2-5
clone size: .
D gene: .

CDR3 protein: CTRSPTGSSYDEQFF
CDR3 DNA: TGTACCAGGAGCCCTACTGGGAGCTCCTACGATGAGCAGTTCTTC
V gene: TRBV11-2
J gene: TRBJ2-1
clone size: .
D gene: .

CDR3 protein: CTNSSAAGCNEQFF
CDR3 DNA: TGTACCAACAGCTCCGCTGCAGGCTGTAATGAGCAGTTCTTC
V gene: TRBV11-2
J gene: TRBJ2-1
clone size: .
D gene: .

CDR3 protein: CANSYNWGDRDNGYIF
CDR3 DNA: TGTGCCAACAGTTACAATTGGGGGGACAGGGATAACGGCTACATCTTC
V gene: TRBV6-5
J gene: TRBJ1-2
clone size: .
D gene: TRBD1

CDR3 protein: CVISWRADNEQFF
CDR3 DNA: TGTGTCATCAGCTGGAGAGCGGACAATGAGCAGTTCTTC
V gene: TRBV12-3/TRBV12-4
J gene: TRBJ2-1
clone size: .
D gene: .

CDR3 protein: CASSLTPGDNSPLHF
CDR3 DNA: TGTGCCAGCAGCTTAACGCCGGGCGACAATTCACCCCTCCACTTT
V gene: TRBV7-3
J gene: TRBJ1-6
clone size: many
D gene: .

CDR3 protein: CASSLGWFNYGYTF
CDR3 DNA: TGTGCCAGCAGCTTGGGATGGTTTAACTATGGCTACACCTTC
V gene: TRBV5-5
J gene: TRBJ1-2
clone size: .
D gene: .

CDR3 protein: CASSPSTAAGELFF
CDR3 DNA: TGCGCCAGCAGCCCCTCCACCGCGGCCGGGGAGCTGTTTTTT
V gene: TRBV4-1
J gene: TRBJ2-2
clone size: many
D gene: .

CDR3 protein: CSGEISGGANTGELFF
CDR3 DNA: TGCAGCGGTGAGATTAGTGGGGGAGCGAATACCGGGGAGCTGTTTTTT
V gene: TRBV29-1
J gene: TRBJ2-2
clone size: .
D gene: .

CDR3 protein: CASKLDLPQETQYF
CDR3 DNA: TGTGCCAGCAAGCTGGACCTCCCACAAGAGACCCAGTACTTC
V gene: TRBV5-4
J gene: TRBJ2-5
clone size: many
D gene: .

CDR3 protein: CASSTEAGISTDMQYF
CDR3 DNA: TGCGCCAGCAGCACAGAGGCGGGGATAAGCACAGATATGCAGTATTTT
V gene: TRBV4-1
J gene: TRBJ2-3
clone size: .
D gene: .

CDR3 protein: CTSSFRIRMDTQYF
CDR3 DNA: TGTACCAGCAGTTTCCGGATTAGAATGGATACGCAGTATTTT
V gene: TRBV12-3/TRBV12-4
J gene: TRBJ2-3
clone size: .
D gene: .

CDR3 protein: CASSPRGRLGYNEQFF
CDR3 DNA: TGTGCCAGCAGCCCGCGGGGAAGGCTCGGGTACAATGAGCAGTTCTTC
V gene: TRBV6-5
J gene: TRBJ2-1
clone size: medium-sized
D gene: .

CDR3 protein: CASSPRTSGVNEQFF
CDR3 DNA: TGTGCCAGCAGCCCTAGGACTAGCGGAGTCAATGAGCAGTTCTTC
V gene: TRBV7-9
J gene: TRBJ2-1
clone size: many
D gene: TRBD2

CDR3 protein: CASSLIAGWSGTGELFF
CDR3 DNA: TGTGCCAGCAGCTTAATAGCGGGATGGTCTGGCACCGGGGAGCTGTTTTTT
V gene: TRBV11-2
J gene: TRBJ2-2
clone size: .
D gene: TRBD2

CDR3 protein: CISRSRDPAHQETHYF
CDR3 DNA: TGTATCAGCAGATCCCGGGACCCGGCCCACCAAGAGACCCACTACTTC
V gene: TRBV11-2
J gene: TRBJ2-5
clone size: .
D gene: .

CDR3 protein: CASSLGGQAANTGELFF
CDR3 DNA: TGCGCCAGCAGCTTGGGCGGTCAGGCGGCAAACACCGGGGAGCTGTTTTTT
V gene: TRBV5-1
J gene: TRBJ2-2
clone size: .
D gene: .

CDR3 protein: CVSSMTGVGQPQHF
CDR3 DNA: TGTGTCAGTAGTATGACCGGAGTTGGGCAGCCCCAGCATTTT
V gene: TRBV19
J gene: TRBJ1-5
clone size: .
D gene: .

CDR3 protein: CGVAGTGGAAYGYTF
CDR3 DNA: TGCGGCGTAGCCGGGACAGGGGGCGCTGCCTATGGCTATACCTTC
V gene: TRBV29-1
J gene: TRBJ1-2
clone size: .
D gene: TRBD1

CDR3 protein: CASSLDLTNSPLHF
CDR3 DNA: TGTGCCAGCAGCTTGGATCTGACAAATTCACCCCTCCACTTT
V gene: TRBV5-4
J gene: TRBJ1-6
clone size: many
D gene: .

CDR3 protein: CASSQESGGGETKYF
CDR3 DNA: TGTGCCAGCAGCCAAGAGAGTGGAGGGGGAGAGACCAAGTACTTC
V gene: TRBV14
J gene: TRBJ2-5
clone size: .
D gene: .

CDR3 protein: CASSRDWDQGGQGYTF
CDR3 DNA: TGTGCCAGCAGCCGAGATTGGGACCAAGGGGGGCAAGGCTACACCTTC
V gene: TRBV4-2
J gene: TRBJ1-2
clone size: .
D gene: .

CDR3 protein: CAGSFRAYEQYF
CDR3 DNA: TGTGCCGGCAGTTTCCGGGCCTACGAGCAGTACTTC
V gene: TRBV28
J gene: TRBJ2-7
clone size: .
D gene: .

CDR3 protein: CASNFNFARTGQPYEQYF
CDR3 DNA: TGTGCCAGCAACTTCAACTTTGCCAGGACAGGGCAACCCTACGAGCAGTATTTC
V gene: TRBV11-1
J gene: TRBJ2-7
clone size: .
D gene: TRBD1

CDR3 protein: CASGPRGAGGPRNEQFF
CDR3 DNA: TGTGCCAGCGGCCCCCGGGGAGCGGGGGGGCCTCGCAATGAGCAGTTCTTC
V gene: TRBV11-1
J gene: TRBJ2-1
clone size: .
D gene: TRBD2

CDR3 protein: CASRLKGNYGHTF
CDR3 DNA: TGTGCCAGCAGGTTAAAGGGGAACTATGGCCACACCTTC
V gene: TRBV11-2
J gene: TRBJ1-2
clone size: .
D gene: .

CDR3 protein: CACSLTDGAYEQHF
CDR3 DNA: TGTGCCTGCAGCTTAACCGACGGAGCCTACGAGCAGCACTTT
V gene: TRBV11-2
J gene: TRBJ2-7
clone size: .
D gene: .

CDR3 protein: CASTWGENFEQYF
CDR3 DNA: TGTGCCAGTACCTGGGGAGAGAACTTCGAGCAGTACTTC
V gene: TRBV7-9
J gene: TRBJ2-7
clone size: .
D gene: .

CDR3 protein: CASRPGRGPSNQPQYF
CDR3 DNA: TGTGCCAGCAGACCAGGCAGGGGACCGAGCAATCAGCCCCAGTATTTT
V gene: TRBV6-1
J gene: TRBJ2-3
clone size: .
D gene: .

CDR3 protein: CASNQVATGTTGELFF
CDR3 DNA: TGCGCCAGCAACCAAGTCGCGACAGGGACTACCGGGGAGCTGTTTTTT
V gene: TRBV4-1
J gene: TRBJ2-2
clone size: .
D gene: .

CDR3 protein: CASGLGYGANALTF
CDR3 DNA: TGTGCCAGCGGTTTAGGGTATGGGGCCAACGCCCTGACTTTC
V gene: TRBV28
J gene: TRBJ2-6
clone size: once
D gene: .

CDR3 protein: CAGSSWTGGFGEQFF
CDR3 DNA: TGTGCCGGCAGCTCCTGGACAGGGGGTTTCGGTGAGCAGTTCTTC
V gene: TRBV5-8
J gene: TRBJ2-1
clone size: once
D gene: TRBD1

CDR3 protein: CASTPRAREYNEQFF
CDR3 DNA: TGTGCCAGCACCCCGAGGGCGAGGGAATACAATGAGCAGTTCTTC
V gene: TRBV5-6
J gene: TRBJ2-1
clone size: .
D gene: .

CDR3 protein: CACSNSGRNEQFF
CDR3 DNA: TGTGCCTGCTCTAATAGCGGGAGGAATGAGCAATTCTTC
V gene: TRBV6-5
J gene: TRBJ2-1
clone size: .
D gene: TRBD2

CDR3 protein: CANSQSGATNEKPFF
CDR3 DNA: TGTGCCAACAGCCAATCGGGGGCAACTAATGAAAAACCGTTTTTT
V gene: TRBV16
J gene: TRBJ1-4
clone size: .
D gene: .